One and the same sample provided the 6 T cell receptor beta chains below, sequenced in a study of T cell clonotyping in hematopoietic cell transplantation. Libraries were prepared by immunoSEQ multiplex PCR; TCRdb keeps only in-frame clonotypes and omits some of them. The sample yields some 6,300 clones, approximately 87% seen once. The sample was peripheral blood mononuclear cells, taken 100 days after allogeneic stem cell transplant. The receptor source for this set is a female patient between 40 and 50 years old who had an allogeneic stem cell transplant from a related donor, so the T cells may come from the graft donor. Some clones in this sample may be carry-over from other donors' samples.

This chain joins TRBV11-3 and TRBJ2-1, with TRBD2 matching over 8 bases. V shed 1 base and J 6 bases; nucleotides not matched to a gene: 2. Germline V lookup: CDR1 SGHNT, CDR2 YENEEA. The CDR3 spans 14 residues. As DNA, the CDR3 is TGTGCCAGCAGCTTAGGACGGGGGGGCAATGAGCAGTTCTTC. Protein sequence: CASSLGRGGNEQFF.

This sequence joins TRBV10-2 and TRBJ1-5; D gene unclear. This CDR3 contains 15 residues. Trimming removed 4 bases at V and 5 bases at J, with 15 bases between. Germline V gene data show CDR1 as WSHSY and CDR2 as SAAADI. The CDR3 here is CASSAGIPYHQPQHF. In DNA form, the CDR3 reads TGCGCCAGCAGTGCCGGGATTCCCTATCATCAGCCCCAGCATTTT.

The V and J genes are TRBV28 and TRBJ1-2; D is possibly TRBD1 (5 bases). V dropped 6 bases and J dropped 1 base, with 9 bases sitting between them. This CDR3 region has 13 residues. The germline CDR1 and CDR2 sequences are MDHEN and SYDVKM. The CDR3 DNA sequence: TGTGCCAGCAGCTCGGGGGGTAACTATGGCTACACCTTC. Protein: CASSSGGNYGYTF.

The chain links TRBV28 to TRBJ2-7; D unresolved. Germline V gene sequence: CDR1 MDHEN, CDR2 SYDVKM. The CDR3 contains 13 residues. Trimming took 3 bases from V and 3 from J, leaving 9 bases between them. CDR3 in amino acids: CASSLGLGYEQYF. The CDR3 DNA reads as TGTGCCAGCAGTTTGGGCCTAGGCTACGAGCAGTACTTC.

This clone showed up just once. J is TRBJ1-2 and V is TRBV27, with 9 bases identical to TRBD1. Unmatched junction bases numbered 10, after V lost 3 bases and J lost 8 bases. Per the germline V gene, CDR1 is MNHEY and CDR2 is SMNVEV (reference sequence). The CDR3 totals 15 residues. The CDR3 nucleotides are TGTGCCAGCAGTTTTCCGGACAGGGGTATTCGGGGCTACACCTTC. The encoded protein is CASSFPDRGIRGYTF.

The V call is TRBV11-2, the J call TRBJ2-7; 10 bases map to TRBD1. J gave up 0 bases and V 1 base, and 6 bases lay outside the gene matches. The CDR3 totals 17 residues. From germline, CDR1 is SGHAT and CDR2 FQNNGV. This CDR3 reads CASSLGTGGLSSYEQYF. The CDR3 coding sequence is TGTGCCAGCAGCTTAGGGACAGGGGGTCTGAGCTCCTACGAGCAGTACTTC.